The rows below give T cell receptor beta chains drawn from one sample of a study of CD8+CD57+ T cells in acquired aplastic anemia. One entry per CDR3 protein results from TCRdb running MiXCR on the reads. The sample includes some 92,000 distinct CDR3 sequences, roughly two thirds seen only once; the top ten take roughly two thirds. The material sequenced was sorted CD4+, CD8+, or CD8+CD57+ T cells (not recorded which) from PBMCs. Every receptor here comes from a human donor with aplastic anemia. CDR3s include the opening cysteine and the closing phenylalanine or tryptophan. A D gene is named only where the DNA matches it firmly.

TRBJ1-6 - TRBV12-3/TRBV12-4 CASSLSRTSPLHF
TRBJ2-5 TRBD1 TRBV15 CATSIDRGRETQYF
TRBJ2-2 - TRBV7-9 CASSWDWSGELFF
TRBJ1-2 - TRBV29-1 CSVEDPARGYTF
TRBJ1-2 - TRBV10-3 CAISEQIGISGYTF
TRBJ1-1 - TRBV7-3 CASSSSHGDTEAFF
TRBJ2-7 - TRBV7-8 CASSLARGTYEQYF
TRBJ2-1 - TRBV9 CASSPEERSEQFF
TRBJ1-2 - TRBV14 CASSQYGYTF
TRBJ2-7 TRBD1 TRBV4-2 CASSPGTGSSYEQYF